The entry below describes one T cell receptor beta chain. Its antigen is undetermined. Clones were sequenced by immunoSEQ multiplex PCR, and TCRdb holds only the in-frame ones, with some missing. This sample has 35,000 to 45,000 clones, with 80% found just once. This sample was included in a study of a mutant IDH1 vaccine in newly diagnosed glioma. Germline CDR1 LNHDA, CDR2 SQIVND (reference sequence). CDR3 length: 15 residues. Trimming took off 7 bases at V and 7 bases at J, with 20 bases between the two ends. Described time point: week 11, during vaccination. The content of each vaccine dose was 300 ug of mutant IDH1 20-mer peptide, and topical imiquimod accompanied it.

The V call is TRBV19, the J call TRBJ1-5; perhaps TRBD1 as D (5 bases). The TCR sequence derives from a woman in her thirties with glioma. Some clones in this sample may be carry-over from other donors' samples. The sequenced sample was peripheral blood mononuclear cells (PBMCs), obtained from a glioma patient whose treatment included an IDH1 peptide vaccine. The CDR3 spells CASIRTGGTFQPQHF. The CDR3 nucleotides read TGTGCCAGTATCCGAACGGGGGGGACCTTCCAGCCCCAGCATTTT.